The next 27 T cell receptor beta chains were all read from a single sample in a study of T-cell memory formation after mild COVID-19. TCRdb recomputed calls from the 5' RACE reads with MiXCR, one row per CDR3 protein. Of hundreds of thousands of distinct CDR3 sequences in the sample, roughly 23% were seen once. The sequenced sample was PBMCs or a T cell subset sorted from them (not recorded which). These receptors came from an adult woman who had mild COVID-19 (a few samples of this study predate the infection). Cell type and time point are not known.

The sample holds a few counts of this clonotype. In nucleotides, the CDR3 is TGCAGTGCTAGAGGCCCCGACAGGGTTCCAGAGACCCAGTACTTC. Amino acid sequence: CSARGPDRVPETQYF. The chain combines TRBV20-1 with TRBJ2-5; 7 nucleotides line up with TRBD1. This CDR3 spans 15 amino acids. With 1 base clipped from V and 4 bases from J, the junction kept 9 bases outside the gene matches. Germline-derived CDR1 and CDR2 are DFQATT and SNEGSKA (reference sequence).

This clonotype has only a few counts. This sequence joins TRBV7-8 and TRBJ2-7; 7 nucleotides agree with TRBD2. V lost 5 bases and J lost 3; bases outside the gene matches: 22. The CDR3 contains 19 residues. CDR1 is SGHVS, CDR2 FQNEAQ, per germline. The CDR3 DNA reads TGTGCCAGCAGCCCCTGGCCCAGCGCGGGAGACGGTAGGGACTACGAGCAGTACTTC. The encoded protein is CASSPWPSAGDGRDYEQYF.

V is TRBV2 and J is TRBJ2-5; 10 nucleotides match TRBD2. J lost 0 bases, V lost 6 bases, and 4 bases had no gene match. The CDR3 sequence is 15 residues long. The V gene's germline CDR1 is SNHLY and CDR2 FYNNEI. The CDR3 region has the DNA TGTGCCAGCAGGTGGCTAGCGGGAGACCAAGAGACCCAGTACTTC. This codes for CASRWLAGDQETQYF.

This clonotype was picked up a small number of times. This rearrangement joins TRBV25-1 to TRBJ2-1; TRBD2 matches 13 bases. CDR3 length: 16 amino acids. Unmatched junction bases numbered 6, after V lost 3 bases and J lost 7 bases. Germline V gene lookup returns CDR1 MGHDK and CDR2 SYGVNS. CDR3 in DNA: TGTGCCAGCAGTGATACTAGCGGGGGGGCAAGGAATGAGCAGTTCTTC. Translated, it gives CASSDTSGGARNEQFF.

This clonotype was observed a few times. The chain joins TRBV7-9 to TRBJ1-4; 7 bases match TRBD1. Unmatched junction bases numbered 6, after V lost 3 bases and J lost 8 bases. Germline loops: CDR1 SEHNR, CDR2 FQNEAQ (reference sequence). This CDR3 spans 14 amino acids. The CDR3 coding sequence is TGTGCCAGCAGCTTCGGAGGGGACAGCGAAAAACTGTTTTTT. Translating gives CASSFGGDSEKLFF. Variable domain in full (rest from reference TRBV7-9 and TRBJ1-4): DTGVSQNPRHKITKRGQNVTFRCDPISEHNRLYWYRQTLGQGPEFLTYFQNEAQLEKSRLLSDRFSAERPKGSFSTLEIQRTEQGDSAMYLCASSFGGDSEKLFFGSGTQLSVL.

This clonotype was counted between two and nine times. The genes are TRBV7-9 and TRBJ1-3, with D unclear. V was clipped by 5 bases and J by 4 bases, with 15 bases between them. The CDR3 consists of 15 residues. The germline V gene has CDR1 SEHNR and CDR2 FQNEAQ (reference sequence). DNA for the CDR3: TGTGCCAGCAGCCCAGAGCGCAACGGAGGAAACACCATATATTTT. Translating gives CASSPERNGGNTIYF.

The CDR3 loop is CASSLGLAGDDNEQFF. In nucleotides, the CDR3 is TGTGCCAGCAGCTTGGGACTAGCGGGAGACGATAATGAGCAGTTCTTC. V is TRBV7-9 and J is TRBJ2-1, with 14 bases that match TRBD2. Germline V gene sequence: CDR1 SEHNR, CDR2 FQNEAQ (reference sequence). The length of the CDR3 is 16 residues. J gave up 7 bases and V 3 bases, and 5 bases lay outside the gene matches.

DNA for the CDR3: TGTGCCAGCAGGCCGGGACAGTCGCCCCTCCACTTT. Protein product: CASRPGQSPLHF. This sequence joins TRBV12-3 or TRBV12-4 and TRBJ1-6; 7 positions agree with TRBD1. The V gene end was trimmed by 6 bases and the J gene end by 13 bases; junction bases not matched to a gene: 6. The length of the CDR3 is 12 residues.

This clonotype was observed a few times. This chain connects TRBV7-9 to TRBJ2-1; D unclear. V was shortened by 1 base and J by 1 base, with 8 bases between the two germline ends. In germline, CDR1 is SEHNR, CDR2 FQNEAQ (reference sequence). The CDR3 runs 15 residues. The CDR3 DNA is TGTGCCAGCAGCTTAGAAGGGTTTTCCTACAATGAGCAGTTCTTC. Translation: CASSLEGFSYNEQFF.

The V gene is TRBV30, the J gene TRBJ2-7; D may match TRBD1 or TRBD2 (5 bases each). The CDR3 consists of 13 residues. V lost 3 bases, J lost 4 bases, and 13 bases lay in between. Germline CDR1 is GTSNPN and CDR2 is SVGIG (reference sequence). The CDR3 coding sequence is TGTGCCTGGAGCATCGAGGGGTCTTACGAGCAGTACTTC. Protein sequence: CAWSIEGSYEQYF. Looking up the rest from reference TRBV30 and TRBJ2-7 gives the full variable domain: SQTIHQWPATLVQPVGSPLSLECTVEGTSNPNLYWYRQAAGRGLQLLFYSVGIGQISSEVPQNLSASRPQDRQFILSSKKLLLSDSGFYLCAWSIEGSYEQYFGPGTRLTVT.

This chain links TRBV15 with TRBJ1-2, with D possibly TRBD1 on 5 matching bases. Trimming cost V 0 bases and J 8 bases, with 16 bases left between them. The CDR3 consists of 15 residues. Germline assignment: CDR1 LNHNV and CDR2 YYDKDF (reference sequence). The CDR3 region is CATSRDLGQGYGYTF. In DNA form, the CDR3 reads TGTGCCACCAGCAGAGATCTGGGGCAGGGCTACGGCTACACCTTC.

This clonotype was counted only a few times. The chain is built from TRBV5-4 and TRBJ2-3; D uncertain. Per the germline V gene, CDR1 is SGHNT and CDR2 is YYREEE (reference sequence). The CDR3 covers 15 residues. Trimming removed 4 bases at V and 0 bases at J, with 12 bases between. CDR3 DNA sequence: TGTGCCAGCAGCCCGAACGCAGGCAGCACAGATACGCAGTATTTT. It translates to CASSPNAGSTDTQYF.

This clonotype was detected a few times. The V gene is TRBV6-2 or TRBV6-3, the J gene TRBJ2-7, with D tentatively TRBD1 or TRBD2 (5 bases each). With 7 bases removed from V and 0 bases from J, the gap between germline ends came to 10 bases. Germline V gene lookup returns CDR1 MNHEY and CDR2 SVGEGT. The CDR3 is 13 residues long. CDR3 residues: CASKGDSSYEQYF. Written as DNA, the CDR3 is TGTGCCAGCAAGGGAGACAGCTCCTACGAGCAGTACTTC.

This clonotype was observed a few times. The rearrangement links TRBV5-1 to TRBJ2-5; D is unclear. V was pared by 0 bases and J by 5 bases, with 8 bases between. From germline, CDR1 is SGHRS and CDR2 YFSETQ. This CDR3 has 13 residues. Written as DNA, the CDR3 is TGCGCCAGCAGCTTGGGAATGCGGGAGACCCAGTACTTC. Translation gives CASSLGMRETQYF.

This clonotype showed up just a few times. The chain joins TRBV6-5 to TRBJ2-3; tentatively, D is TRBD1 or TRBD2 (7 bases each). V lost 4 bases and J 4 bases, leaving 15 bases between the germline ends. This CDR3 spans 15 amino acids. Germline V gene data show CDR1 as MNHEY and CDR2 as SVGAGI. CDR3 nucleotides: TGTGCCAGCAGTTCCAGGGGGGGCTCGGCAGATACGCAGTATTTT. This translates into CASSSRGGSADTQYF.

This chain links TRBV24-1 with TRBJ2-1; D uncertain. Germline CDR1 reads KGHDR; CDR2 reads SFDVKD. The CDR3 covers 11 residues. V shed 9 bases and J shed 2 bases, with 4 bases lying between them. For the CDR3, the DNA is TGTGCCACCGGGACCTACAATGAGCAGTTCTTC. Amino acids: CATGTYNEQFF.

Ten or more counts support this clonotype. J is TRBJ2-5 and V is TRBV15; 15 positions match TRBD2. Trimming took 2 bases from V and 2 from J; bases not matched to a gene: 9. The germline CDR1 and CDR2 sequences are LNHNV and YYDKDF (reference sequence). The CDR3 has 19 amino acids. CDR3 sequence: CATSRNGLAGGPEQETQYF. CDR3 in DNA: TGTGCCACCAGCAGAAATGGACTAGCGGGAGGGCCGGAGCAAGAGACCCAGTACTTC.

The chain couples TRBV29-1 to TRBJ1-1, with 8 bases identical to TRBD1. J lost 3 bases, V lost 5 bases, and 5 bases had no gene match. CDR1 is SQVTM and CDR2 is ANQGSEA in the germline V gene. The CDR3 is 13 residues long. The CDR3 DNA reads TGCAGCGTTCGACAGGGGTTGGACACTGAAGCTTTCTTT. It codes for CSVRQGLDTEAFF.

This clonotype was seen a few times. This chain joins TRBV7-9 and TRBJ1-1; possibly TRBD1 for D (5 bases). The CDR3 covers 13 residues. The V gene's germline CDR1 is SEHNR and CDR2 FQNEAQ (reference sequence). V lost 6 bases and J lost 2, with 10 bases in between. The CDR3 spells CASSPRVNTEAFF. CDR3 DNA sequence: TGTGCCAGCAGTCCCAGGGTTAACACTGAAGCTTTCTTT.

The chain recombines TRBV12-3 or TRBV12-4 with TRBJ2-4; weak D call: TRBD1 (6 bases). V lost 3 bases and J lost 0, with 9 bases in between. The CDR3 totals 15 residues. CDR3 coding DNA: TGTGCCAGCAGTTTGGGGGCCCAAGCCAAAAACATTCAGTACTTC. This translates into CASSLGAQAKNIQYF.

The V call is TRBV6-4, the J call TRBJ2-2, with D possibly TRBD1 on 6 matching bases. The CDR3 spans 14 residues. The germline V and J ends were trimmed by 3 bases and 2 bases, with 7 bases remaining between them. CDR1 is MRHNA, CDR2 SNTAGT, per germline. The CDR3 reads CASSEDRNTGELFF. CDR3 in DNA: TGTGCCAGCAGTGAGGACAGAAACACCGGGGAGCTGTTTTTT.

The rearrangement links TRBV6-6 to TRBJ1-5, with 7 bases identical to TRBD1. The length of the CDR3 is 17 residues. CDR1 MNHNY and CDR2 SVGAGI come from the germline V gene (reference sequence). J was trimmed by 2 bases and V by 5 bases; bases with no gene match: 12. CDR3 protein: CASSPEGQMVRNQPQHF. The CDR3, as DNA: TGTGCCAGCAGTCCCGAGGGACAGATGGTACGCAATCAGCCCCAGCATTTT.

This clonotype was seen more than once but under ten times. The chain couples TRBV2 to TRBJ2-7; 7 bases are shared with TRBD1. From germline, CDR1 is SNHLY and CDR2 FYNNEI. The CDR3 extends over 15 amino acids. The V and J ends lost 4 bases and 3 bases, in that order; junction bases with no gene match: 9. The CDR3 spells CASSVYGQDFYEQYF. The CDR3 DNA reads TGTGCCAGCAGTGTATATGGACAGGATTTCTACGAGCAGTACTTC.

Note on this clonotype: A read error may explain this, as a much larger clone is one base away. The gene calls are TRBV2 and TRBJ2-7; D is unresolved. CDR3 length: 11 amino acids. Germline values: CDR1 SNHLY, CDR2 FYNNEI. V lost 0 bases, J lost 6 bases, and 3 bases lay in between. The CDR3 here is CASSEAIEQYF. The CDR3 bases are TGTGCCAGCAGTGAAGCGATCGAGCAGTACTTC.

This clonotype occurred a few times. The rearrangement uses TRBV6-5 and TRBJ1-1, with 8 bases that match TRBD1. Trimming took 4 bases from V and 0 from J; bases not matched to a gene: 7. The CDR3 has 16 residues. From germline, CDR1 is MNHEY and CDR2 SVGAGI. CDR3 loop: CASSLAGGAVNTEAFF. The CDR3 DNA is TGTGCCAGCAGTTTAGCAGGGGGCGCCGTGAACACTGAAGCTTTCTTT.

The gene calls are TRBV5-5 and TRBJ2-2; no definite D call. Trimming stripped 6 bases from V and 4 bases from J, with 13 bases between. The CDR3 extends over 14 amino acids. Germline V gives CDR1 SGHKS, CDR2 YYEKEE (reference sequence). CDR3: CASIALGSTGELFF. The CDR3, as DNA: TGTGCCAGCATCGCCCTAGGTAGCACCGGGGAGCTGTTTTTT.

The chain combines TRBV4-3 with TRBJ2-5; 7 nucleotides line up with TRBD2. V gave up 2 bases and J gave up 5 bases; unmatched junction bases: 5. There are 14 residues in the CDR3. The germline V gene has CDR1 LGHNA and CDR2 YSLEER. CDR3: CASSQRRERETQYF. CDR3 DNA: TGCGCCAGCAGCCAAAGGCGGGAGCGGGAGACCCAGTACTTC.